This TCR beta chain derives from a study of shared clonotypes between healthy human individuals. Whole-study results and caveats: Richness estimates generally favored naive over memory subsets. Sharing across several donors was seen in 4.5% to 6.5% of naive CD4 clonotypes.

Assay used: immunoSEQ multiplex PCR; TCRdb lists only in-frame clones, some missing. The sample includes about 1.1 million clones, roughly 77% of them seen just once. CD4+ cells were split into CD45RA+ naive and CD45RA-negative memory subsets. CDR1 and CDR2 (germline): SNHLY, FYNNEI. The CDR3 spans 15 residues. The V and J ends lost 2 bases and 2 bases respectively, with 10 bases between them. A note on this clone: Its antigen is not known.

The chain is built from TRBV2 and TRBJ2-1; possible D gene TRBD2, 5 bases. The sequence was obtained from a man aged 18-30 years in good health. Some clones in this sample may be carry-over from other donors' samples. The sample consisted of memory CD4+ T cells from PBMCs. Subset denoted: CD45RA-negative fraction. Here the CDR3 DNA reads TGTGCCAGCAGTGAAACGGACTGGACCTACAATGAGCAGTTCTTC. This encodes CASSETDWTYNEQFF.